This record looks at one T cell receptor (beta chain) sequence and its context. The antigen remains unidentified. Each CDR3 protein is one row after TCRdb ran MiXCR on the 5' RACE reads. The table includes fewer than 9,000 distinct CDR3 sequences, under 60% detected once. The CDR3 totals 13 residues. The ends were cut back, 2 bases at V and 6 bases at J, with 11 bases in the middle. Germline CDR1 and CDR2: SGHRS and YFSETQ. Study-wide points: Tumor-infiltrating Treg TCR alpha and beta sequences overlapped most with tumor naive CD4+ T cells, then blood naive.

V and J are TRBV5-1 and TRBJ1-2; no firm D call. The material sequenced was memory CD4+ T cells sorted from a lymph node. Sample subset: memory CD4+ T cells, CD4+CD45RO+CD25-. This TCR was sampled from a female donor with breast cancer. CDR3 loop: CASSLGGMDGYTF. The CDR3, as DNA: TGCGCCAGCAGCTTAGGAGGGATGGATGGCTACACCTTC. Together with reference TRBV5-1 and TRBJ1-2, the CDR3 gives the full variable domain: KAGVTQTPRYLIKTRGQQVTLSCSPISGHRSVSWYQQTPGQGLQFLFEYFSETQRNKGNFPGRFSGRQFSNSRSEMNVSTLELGDSALYLCASSLGGMDGYTFGSGTRLTVV.